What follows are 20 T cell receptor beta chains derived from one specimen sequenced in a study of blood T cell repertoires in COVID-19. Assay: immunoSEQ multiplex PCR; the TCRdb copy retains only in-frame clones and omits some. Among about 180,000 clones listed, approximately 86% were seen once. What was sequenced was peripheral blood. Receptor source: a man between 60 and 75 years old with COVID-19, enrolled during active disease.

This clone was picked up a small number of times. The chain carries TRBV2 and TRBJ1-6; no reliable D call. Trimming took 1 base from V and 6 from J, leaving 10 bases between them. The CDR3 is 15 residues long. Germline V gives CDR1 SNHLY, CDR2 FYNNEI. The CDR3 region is CASSEGFRPNSPLHF. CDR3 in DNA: TGTGCCAGCAGTGAAGGTTTCAGGCCTAATTCACCCCTCCACTTT.

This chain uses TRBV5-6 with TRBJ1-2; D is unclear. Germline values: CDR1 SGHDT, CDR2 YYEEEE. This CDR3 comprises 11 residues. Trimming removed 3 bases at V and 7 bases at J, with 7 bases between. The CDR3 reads CASSSNSGYTF. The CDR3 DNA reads TGTGCCAGCAGCTCGAATAGTGGCTACACCTTC.

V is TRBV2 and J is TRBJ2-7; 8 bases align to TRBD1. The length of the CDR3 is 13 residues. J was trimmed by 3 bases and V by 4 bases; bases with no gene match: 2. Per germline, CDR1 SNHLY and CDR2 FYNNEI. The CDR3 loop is CASSGQGYYEQYF. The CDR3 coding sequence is TGTGCCAGCAGTGGACAGGGGTACTACGAGCAGTACTTC.

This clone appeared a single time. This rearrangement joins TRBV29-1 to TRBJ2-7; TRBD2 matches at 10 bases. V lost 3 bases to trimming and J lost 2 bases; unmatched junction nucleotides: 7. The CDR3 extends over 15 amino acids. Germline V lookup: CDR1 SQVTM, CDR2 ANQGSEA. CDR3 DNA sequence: TGCAGCGTTGAGATCTTTAGCGGGGGGCCCTACGAGCAGTACTTC. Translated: CSVEIFSGGPYEQYF.

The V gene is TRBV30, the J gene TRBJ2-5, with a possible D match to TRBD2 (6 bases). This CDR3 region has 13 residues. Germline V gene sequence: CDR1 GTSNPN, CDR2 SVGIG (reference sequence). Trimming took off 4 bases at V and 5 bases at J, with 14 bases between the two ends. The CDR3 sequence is CAWIQGGAETQYF. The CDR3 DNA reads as TGTGCCTGGATCCAAGGAGGGGCGGAGACCCAGTACTTC.

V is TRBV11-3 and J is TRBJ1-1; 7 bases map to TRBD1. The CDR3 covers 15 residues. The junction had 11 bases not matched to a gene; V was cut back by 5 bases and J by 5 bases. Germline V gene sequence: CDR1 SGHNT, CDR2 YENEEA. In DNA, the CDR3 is TGTGCCAGCAGCCACGACAGGGTAGGGGATACTGAAGCTTTCTTT. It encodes CASSHDRVGDTEAFF.

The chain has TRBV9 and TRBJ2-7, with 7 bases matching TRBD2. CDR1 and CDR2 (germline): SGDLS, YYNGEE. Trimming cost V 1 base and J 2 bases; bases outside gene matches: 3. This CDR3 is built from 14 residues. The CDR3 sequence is CASSVLAEAYEQYF. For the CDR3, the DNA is TGTGCCAGCAGCGTACTAGCGGAGGCCTACGAGCAGTACTTC.

CDR3 in DNA: TGTGCCACCAGCAGAGATCTAGGGGGCGCTGAAGCTTTCTTT. Translated, it gives CATSRDLGGAEAFF. The chain has TRBV15 and TRBJ1-1, with 7 bases matching TRBD1. V dropped 0 bases and J dropped 6; count of bases not matched to a gene: 4. Per germline, CDR1 LNHNV and CDR2 YYDKDF (reference sequence). The CDR3 loop spans 14 amino acids. The full variable domain, in which reference TRBV15 and TRBJ1-1 provide the parts outside the CDR3, is DAMVIQNPRYQVTQFGKPVTLSCSQTLNHNVMYWYQQKSSQAPKLLFHYYDKDFNNEADTPDNFQSRRPNTSFCFLDIRSPGLGDTAMYLCATSRDLGGAEAFFGQGTRLTVV.

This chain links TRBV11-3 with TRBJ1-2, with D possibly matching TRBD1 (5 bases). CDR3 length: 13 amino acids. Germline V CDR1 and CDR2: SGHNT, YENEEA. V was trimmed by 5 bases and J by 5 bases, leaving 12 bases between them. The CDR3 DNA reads TGTGCCAGCAGCAAAAACCAGGGATATGGCTACACCTTC. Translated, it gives CASSKNQGYGYTF.

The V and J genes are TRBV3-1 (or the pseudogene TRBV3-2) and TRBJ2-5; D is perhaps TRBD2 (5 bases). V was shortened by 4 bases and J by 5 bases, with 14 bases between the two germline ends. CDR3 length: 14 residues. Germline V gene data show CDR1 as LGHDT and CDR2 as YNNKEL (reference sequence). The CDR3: CASSPSQQRETQYF. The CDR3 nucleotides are TGTGCCAGCAGCCCAAGCCAACAGCGGGAGACCCAGTACTTC.

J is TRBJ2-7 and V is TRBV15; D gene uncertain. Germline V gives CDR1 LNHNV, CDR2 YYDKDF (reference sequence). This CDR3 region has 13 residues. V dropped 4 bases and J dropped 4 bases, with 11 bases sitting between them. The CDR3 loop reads CATSISEFYEQYF. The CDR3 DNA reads TGTGCCACCAGCATCAGCGAATTTTACGAGCAGTACTTC.

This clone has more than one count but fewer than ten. CDR3 region: CASSQPWGGKSLHF. Written as DNA, the CDR3 is TGCGCCAGCAGCCAGCCCTGGGGGGGTAAATCCCTCCACTTT. This chain uses TRBV4-1 with TRBJ1-6, with a possible D match to TRBD1 (5 bases). Germline CDR1 and CDR2: MGHRA and YSYEKL. The CDR3 spans 14 residues. The V end was cut by 3 bases, the J end by 14 bases, with 17 bases between.

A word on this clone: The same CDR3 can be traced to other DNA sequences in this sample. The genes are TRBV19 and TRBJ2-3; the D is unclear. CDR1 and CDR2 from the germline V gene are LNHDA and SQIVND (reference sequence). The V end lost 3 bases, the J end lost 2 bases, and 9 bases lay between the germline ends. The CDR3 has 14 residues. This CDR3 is CASSIQGDTDTQYF. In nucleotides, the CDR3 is TGTGCCAGTAGTATTCAAGGAGACACAGATACGCAGTATTTT. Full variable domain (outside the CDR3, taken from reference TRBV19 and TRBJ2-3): DGGITQSPKYLFRKEGQNVTLSCEQNLNHDAMYWYRQDPGQGLRLIYYSQIVNDFQKGDIAEGYSVSREKKESFPLTVTSAQKNPTAFYLCASSIQGDTDTQYFGPGTRLTVL.

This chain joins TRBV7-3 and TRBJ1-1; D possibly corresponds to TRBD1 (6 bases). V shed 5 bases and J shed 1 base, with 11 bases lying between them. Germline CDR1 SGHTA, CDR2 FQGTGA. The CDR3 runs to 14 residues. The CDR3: CASSASQGNTEAFF. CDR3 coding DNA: TGTGCCAGCAGCGCATCACAGGGGAACACTGAAGCTTTCTTT.

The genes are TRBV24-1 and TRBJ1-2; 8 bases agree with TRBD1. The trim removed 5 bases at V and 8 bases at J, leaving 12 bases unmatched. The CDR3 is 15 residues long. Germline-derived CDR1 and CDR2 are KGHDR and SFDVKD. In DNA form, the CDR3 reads TGTGCCACCAGTGGAGGACCTTACAGGGGGACCGGCTACACCTTC. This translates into CATSGGPYRGTGYTF.

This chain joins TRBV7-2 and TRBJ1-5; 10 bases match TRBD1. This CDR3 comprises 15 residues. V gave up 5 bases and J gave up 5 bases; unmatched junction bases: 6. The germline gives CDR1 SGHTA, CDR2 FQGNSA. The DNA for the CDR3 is TGTGCCAGCAGCCCTCAGACAGGGGGCTATCAGCCCCAGCATTTT. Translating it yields CASSPQTGGYQPQHF.

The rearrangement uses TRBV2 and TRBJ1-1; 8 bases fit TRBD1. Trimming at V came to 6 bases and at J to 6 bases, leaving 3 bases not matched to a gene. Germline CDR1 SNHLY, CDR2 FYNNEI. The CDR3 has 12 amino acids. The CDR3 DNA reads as TGTGCCAGCAGCGGACAGGGATCTGAAGCTTTCTTT. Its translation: CASSGQGSEAFF.

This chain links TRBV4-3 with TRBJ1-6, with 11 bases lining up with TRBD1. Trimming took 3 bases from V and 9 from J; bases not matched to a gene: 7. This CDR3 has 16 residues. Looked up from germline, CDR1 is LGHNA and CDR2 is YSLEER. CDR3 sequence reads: CASSHDPGQGGSPLHF. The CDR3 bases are TGCGCCAGCAGCCATGACCCGGGACAGGGGGGTTCACCCCTCCACTTT.

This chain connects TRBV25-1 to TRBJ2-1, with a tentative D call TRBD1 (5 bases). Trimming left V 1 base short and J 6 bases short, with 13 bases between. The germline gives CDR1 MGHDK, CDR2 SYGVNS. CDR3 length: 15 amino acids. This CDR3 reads CASSESRVSSNEQFF. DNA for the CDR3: TGTGCCAGCAGTGAATCCAGGGTTTCTTCCAATGAGCAGTTCTTC.

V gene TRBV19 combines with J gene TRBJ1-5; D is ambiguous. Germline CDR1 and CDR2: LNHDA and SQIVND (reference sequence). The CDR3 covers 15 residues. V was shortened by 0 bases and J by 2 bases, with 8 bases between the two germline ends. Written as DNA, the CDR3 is TGTGCCAGTAGTATAGACTACAGTGGCAATCAGCCCCAGCATTTT. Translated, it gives CASSIDYSGNQPQHF.